The clone carrying this T cell receptor (beta chain) was found many times. Its specificity is unknown. This entry belongs to a study of T cells in Graves' hyperthyroidism and ophthalmopathy. Study summary: Blood from the periphery was taken at initial diagnosis, before any treatment.

Template material for amplifying TCR beta CDR3 regions consisted of RNA transcripts. Primed by the HTBI set, a first-round RT-PCR was run on the TCR CDR3. TCRdb independently ran MiXCR on the multiplex PCR reads; one entry per CDR3 protein. This table has 370,000 or so distinct CDR3 sequences, approximately 12% appearing once. General study results and limits: Through a model of 13 V-J features, ophthalmopathy was separated from stable hyperthyroidism. In validation, the model predicted ophthalmopathy. These predictions came a median about 6.5 months before onset.

The V and J ends lost 2 bases and 11 bases respectively, with 16 bases between them. The CDR3 has 13 amino acids. Diagnostic decisions used clinical symptoms, serum thyroxine and TRAb, thyroid ultrasound and orbital computed tomography. Sequenced input: blood. The origin of this receptor is a man aged 25 to 40 with Graves' hyperthyroidism that later progressed to Graves' ophthalmopathy. This chain connects TRBV12-3 or TRBV12-4 to TRBJ2-7, with a possible D match to TRBD2 (6 bases). CDR3 in DNA: TGTGCCAGCAGTTTATTAAGAGGGACTGTGGAGTACTTC. Translated, it gives CASSLLRGTVEYF.